One and the same sample provided the 12 T cell receptor beta chains below, sequenced in a study of vaccination and CD4 T cells after COVID-19. Treatment reported: approximately nine-day PBMC culture with coronavirus spike peptide pools or control peptides (ViraFEST assay). These receptors lack a known antigen. The Oncomine TCR Beta short-read assay generated sequence data from the DNA of cultured CD4+ T cells. TCRdb independently ran MiXCR on the PCR reads; one entry per CDR3 protein. The table records 11,000 to 15,000 distinct CDR3 sequences, approximately 33% of them present only once. The material sequenced was CD4+ T cells from blood, cultured in vitro, taken after SARS-CoV-2 vaccination. These receptors all stem from a human donor who had recovered from COVID-19.

The V call is TRBV6-2 or TRBV6-3, the J call TRBJ2-3, with unresolved D. Looked up from germline, CDR1 is MNHEY and CDR2 is SVGEGT. The CDR3 length is 13 residues. Trimming pared 2 bases from V and 0 bases from J, leaving 3 bases between. CDR3 loop: CASSYTSTDTQYF. CDR3 bases: TGTGCCAGCAGTTACACTAGCACAGATACGCAGTATTTT.

The chain combines TRBV2 with TRBJ2-3; 7 bases line up with TRBD2. The CDR3 spans 18 residues. Looked up from germline, CDR1 is SNHLY and CDR2 is FYNNEI. V gave up 6 bases and J gave up 0 bases; unmatched junction bases: 15. The CDR3 loop reads CASRRGAGAATSTDTQYF. The CDR3 DNA is TGTGCCAGCAGACGGGGCGCGGGAGCGGCTACTAGCACAGATACGCAGTATTTT. Combining the CDR3 with reference TRBV2 and TRBJ2-3 gives the whole variable domain EPEVTQTPSHQVTQMGQEVILRCVPISNHLYFYWYRQILGQKVEFLVSFYNNEISEKSEIFDDQFSVERPDGSNFTLKIRSTKLEDSAMYFCASRRGAGAATSTDTQYFGPGTRLTVL.

The V gene is TRBV6-1, the J gene TRBJ2-1; no definite D call. This CDR3 spans 15 amino acids. Trimming cost V 3 bases and J 3 bases, with 12 bases left between them. Germline V gives CDR1 MNHNS, CDR2 SASEGT. CDR3 sequence reads: CASSDGRAHYNEQFF. The CDR3 DNA reads TGTGCCAGCAGTGATGGTCGTGCACACTACAATGAGCAGTTCTTC.

This clonotype showed up just a few times. This chain links TRBV20-1 with TRBJ2-2, with TRBD2 as a possible D gene (5 bases). The ends were cut back, 2 bases at V and 0 bases at J, with 7 bases in the middle. The CDR3 has 14 amino acids. Germline V lookup: CDR1 DFQATT, CDR2 SNEGSKA (reference sequence). CDR3 DNA: TGCAGTGCTAGACCAGCGGCGAACACCGGGGAGCTGTTTTTT. Encoded protein: CSARPAANTGELFF.

In DNA, the CDR3 is TGTGCCAGCAGCGTGACAGGGCAACACTATAATTCACCCCTCCACTTT. Residues: CASSVTGQHYNSPLHF. V and J are TRBV5-6 and TRBJ1-6, with TRBD1 identical over 7 bases. V dropped 4 bases and J dropped 3; count of bases not matched to a gene: 7. The CDR3 is 16 amino acids. CDR1 and CDR2 (germline): SGHDT, YYEEEE.

This clonotype was found a few times. J is TRBJ2-7 and V is TRBV20-1; the match to TRBD2 covers 9 bases. CDR1 is DFQATT, CDR2 SNEGSKA, per germline (reference sequence). With V trimmed by 6 bases and J by 2 bases, 11 bases remained unmatched. The CDR3 covers 15 residues. The CDR3 DNA sequence: TGCAGTGCCCACGAGCCTAGCGGGAACCCCTACGAGCAGTACTTC. Translating it yields CSAHEPSGNPYEQYF.

The V and J genes are TRBV11-3 and TRBJ2-1; the D gene is possibly TRBD1 (6 bases). Trimming pared 2 bases from V and 3 bases from J, leaving 11 bases between. Germline CDR1 and CDR2: SGHNT and YENEEA. CDR3 size: 15 residues. CDR3 loop: CASSLRQGFYNEQFF. The CDR3 DNA reads as TGTGCCAGCAGCTTACGCCAGGGGTTCTACAATGAGCAGTTCTTC.

This clonotype turned up a few times. The gene calls are TRBV29-1 and TRBJ1-1; D possibly corresponds to TRBD1 (5 bases). Trimming took off 2 bases at V and 7 bases at J, with 11 bases between the two ends. The V gene's germline CDR1 is SQVTM and CDR2 ANQGSEA. This CDR3 has 12 residues. The CDR3 sequence: CSVELSGVEAFF. The CDR3 nucleotides read TGCAGCGTTGAATTGTCGGGGGTTGAAGCTTTCTTT.

This clonotype was seen more than once but under ten times. V is TRBV20-1 and J is TRBJ2-7; D is ambiguous. This CDR3 contains 12 residues. The V and J ends lost 1 base and 7 bases respectively, with 11 bases between them. From germline, CDR1 is DFQATT and CDR2 SNEGSKA (reference sequence). The CDR3 region is CSARGRLGEQYF. CDR3 in DNA: TGCAGTGCTAGAGGAAGGCTGGGGGAGCAGTACTTC.

This clonotype was found a few times. The chain uses TRBV27 and TRBJ1-4, with a tentative D call TRBD1 (5 bases). The CDR3 covers 14 residues. V was clipped by 2 bases and J by 14 bases, with 18 bases between them. From germline, CDR1 is MNHEY and CDR2 SMNVEV (reference sequence). The CDR3 loop reads CASSLGGGKGLLFF. The CDR3, as DNA: TGTGCCAGCAGTTTAGGGGGGGGGAAGGGGCTTCTGTTTTTT.

This clonotype was counted only a few times. The V gene is TRBV20-1, the J gene TRBJ2-6, with 8 bases aligning to TRBD1. Germline V gives CDR1 DFQATT, CDR2 SNEGSKA (reference sequence). The CDR3 runs to 20 residues. Trimming took 2 bases from V and 1 from J; bases not matched to a gene: 16. CDR3 loop: CSARLRRAGGNLSGANVLTF. The CDR3 DNA reads as TGCAGTGCTAGATTAAGGCGGGCAGGGGGCAATCTTTCTGGGGCCAACGTCCTGACTTTC.

V gene TRBV6-2 or TRBV6-3 combines with J gene TRBJ1-5; a possible D gene is TRBD1 (5 bases). The germline V gene encodes CDR1 MNHEY and CDR2 SVGEGT. The CDR3 runs 16 residues. With 2 bases removed from V and 3 bases from J, the gap between germline ends came to 14 bases. The CDR3 is CASSYGGRRANQPQHF. The CDR3 DNA sequence: TGTGCCAGCAGTTACGGGGGACGGAGAGCCAATCAGCCCCAGCATTTT.